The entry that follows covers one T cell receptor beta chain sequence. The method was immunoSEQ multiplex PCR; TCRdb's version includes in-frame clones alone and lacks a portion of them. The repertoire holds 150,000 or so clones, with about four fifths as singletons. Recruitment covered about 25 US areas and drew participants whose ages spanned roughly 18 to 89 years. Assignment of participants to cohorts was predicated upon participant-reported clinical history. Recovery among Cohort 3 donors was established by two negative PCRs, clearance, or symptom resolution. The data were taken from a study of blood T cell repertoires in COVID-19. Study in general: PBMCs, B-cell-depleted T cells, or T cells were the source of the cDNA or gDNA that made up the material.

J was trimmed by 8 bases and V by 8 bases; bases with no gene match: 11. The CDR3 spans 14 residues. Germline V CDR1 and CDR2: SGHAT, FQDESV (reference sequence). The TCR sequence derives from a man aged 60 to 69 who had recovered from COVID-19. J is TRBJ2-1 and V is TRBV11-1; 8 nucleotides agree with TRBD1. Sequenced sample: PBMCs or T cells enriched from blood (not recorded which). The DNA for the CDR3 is TGTGCCAGCGTCGACAGGGGATCGATTTATGAGCAGTTCTTC. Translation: CASVDRGSIYEQFF. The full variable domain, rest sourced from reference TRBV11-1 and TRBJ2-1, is EAEVAQSPRYKITEKSQAVAFWCDPISGHATLYWYRQILGQGPELLVQFQDESVVDDSQLPKDRFSAERLKGVDSTLKIQPAELGDSAMYLCASVDRGSIYEQFFGPGTRLTVL.